A selection of T cell receptor beta chains follows, all from one sample in a study of T cell changes during pregnancy in multiple sclerosis. Using immunoSEQ multiplex PCR, the repertoire was profiled, and TCRdb retains in-frame clones only, with some absent. Among about 64,000 clones, roughly 92% were seen once, and the ten largest hold approximately 1.4%. Sequencing used peripheral blood, obtained in the second trimester of pregnancy. Receptors were obtained from a female donor with multiple sclerosis, enrolled in a pregnancy study. CDR3s include the opening cysteine and the closing phenylalanine or tryptophan.

v_gene	j_gene	CDR3aa
TRBV18	TRBJ1-3	CASSPPSIPTSGNTIYF
TRBV2	TRBJ2-7	CASIAGSFYEQYF
TRBV2	TRBJ2-5	CASSQDSKETQYF
TRBV5-5	TRBJ2-2	CASSLSGTSGNTGELFF
TRBV9	TRBJ2-7	CASSVGSSYEQYF
TRBV15	TRBJ2-2	CATSRDLVFSAGTNTGELFF
TRBV10-1	TRBJ2-1	CASSESAASGRNEQFF
TRBV2	TRBJ2-7	CASSDWDRGSYEQYF
TRBV7-2	TRBJ1-5	CASSLNEGSNQPQHF
TRBV7-2	TRBJ2-2	CASSLNLGAGELFF
TRBV6-6	TRBJ1-1	CASNIDRTEAFF
TRBV6-5	TRBJ2-3	CASSYRGLLSTDTQYF
TRBV14	TRBJ1-1	CASSLSFQSEAFF
TRBV12-5	TRBJ2-1	CASGLHSGRTNEQFF
TRBV10-1	TRBJ2-2	CASRGLAAGELFF
TRBV19	TRBJ2-3	CASSNLRAGGTDTQYF
TRBV4-3	-	CASSQEPWGQSGEQYF
TRBV7-9	TRBJ2-5	CASSLGTGGETQYF
TRBV9	TRBJ1-5	CASSVATGPEQPQHF
TRBV9	TRBJ2-1	CASSVDERNSYNEQFF
TRBV4-1	TRBJ2-7	CASSQEDIRGEQYF
TRBV10-3	TRBJ2-1	CAISGTSGRRGEQFF
TRBV18	TRBJ1-5	CASSPGSDQPQHF
TRBV5-1	TRBJ2-1	CASSLLGGTVGNEQFF
TRBV5-4	TRBJ2-7	CASSSLAGLYEQYF
TRBV7-2	TRBJ2-3	CASGGAFTDTQYF
TRBV25-1	TRBJ2-1	CASSDEIEANEQFF
TRBV27	TRBJ2-6	CASSFIIPYSGANVLTF
TRBV6-1	TRBJ2-5	CASNSQTGGGETQYF
TRBV28	TRBJ2-7	CASSLYNRATYEQYF
TRBV4-1	TRBJ2-5	CASSRTSLAGDITQYF
TRBV5-6	TRBJ1-1	CASSMEGQMNTEAFF
TRBV11-2	TRBJ2-1	CASSLDGSSVYNEQFF
TRBV19	TRBJ2-5	CASTKTSGEETQYF
TRBV6-6	TRBJ1-1	CASSYDGYTEAFF
TRBV30	TRBJ1-5	CAWSPTTGGDDQPQHF
TRBV2	TRBJ2-3	CASSREFTDTQYF
TRBV4-3	TRBJ2-1	CASSQDPRGPDEQFF
TRBV10-1	TRBJ2-3	CASSPGTSGRAWRDTQYF
TRBV5-1	TRBJ2-7	CASRIPSYEQYF
TRBV2	TRBJ1-1	CASSSGQGEMNTEAFF
TRBV12-5	TRBJ2-2	CASGIATTGELFF